This T cell receptor beta chain was captured by sequencing in a study of blood T cell repertoires in COVID-19. In the study overall: Collection of acute and convalescent COVID-19 samples took place in the United States, Italy and Spain. Sources were T cells, B-cell-depleted T cells, or PBMCs; the material itself was cDNA or gDNA.

V was pared by 5 bases and J by 7 bases, with 20 bases between. From germline, CDR1 is MNHEY and CDR2 SVGAGI. CDR3 length: 15 residues. Original data processing: Estimation of nucleated cell counts relied on the amplification of reference gene primers. Method: immunoSEQ multiplex PCR; TCRdb's copy keeps in-frame clones and lacks some. That table is the source of V, J and clone size, and D and trimming were worked out from the DNA. This sample has about 99,000 clones; roughly 80% occur once, and the top ten carry more than 10%. The chain couples TRBV6-5 to TRBJ1-2, with D possibly matching TRBD1 (5 bases). This sequence was found in a human donor in a cohort sampled during active COVID-19. Sequencing was carried out using peripheral blood. This CDR3 is CASSRQSVLGPGYTF. The CDR3 DNA is TGTGCCAGCAGTCGACAGTCGGTCCTCGGTCCTGGCTACACCTTC.